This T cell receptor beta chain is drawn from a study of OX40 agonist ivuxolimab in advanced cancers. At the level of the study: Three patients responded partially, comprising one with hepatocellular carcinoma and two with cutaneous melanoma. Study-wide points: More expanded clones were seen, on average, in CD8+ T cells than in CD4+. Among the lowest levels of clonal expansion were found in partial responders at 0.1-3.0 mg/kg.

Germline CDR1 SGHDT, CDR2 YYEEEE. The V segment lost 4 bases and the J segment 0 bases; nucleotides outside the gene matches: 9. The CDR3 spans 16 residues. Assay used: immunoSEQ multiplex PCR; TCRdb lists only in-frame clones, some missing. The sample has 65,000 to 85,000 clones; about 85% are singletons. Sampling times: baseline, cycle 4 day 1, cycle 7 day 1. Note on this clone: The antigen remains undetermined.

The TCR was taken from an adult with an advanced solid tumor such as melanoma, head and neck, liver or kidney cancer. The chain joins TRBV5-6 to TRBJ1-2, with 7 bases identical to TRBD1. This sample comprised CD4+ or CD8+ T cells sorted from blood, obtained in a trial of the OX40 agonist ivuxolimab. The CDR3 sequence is CASSRGQRLSNYGYTF. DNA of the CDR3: TGTGCCAGCAGCCGGGGACAGCGTCTGTCTAACTATGGCTACACCTTC.